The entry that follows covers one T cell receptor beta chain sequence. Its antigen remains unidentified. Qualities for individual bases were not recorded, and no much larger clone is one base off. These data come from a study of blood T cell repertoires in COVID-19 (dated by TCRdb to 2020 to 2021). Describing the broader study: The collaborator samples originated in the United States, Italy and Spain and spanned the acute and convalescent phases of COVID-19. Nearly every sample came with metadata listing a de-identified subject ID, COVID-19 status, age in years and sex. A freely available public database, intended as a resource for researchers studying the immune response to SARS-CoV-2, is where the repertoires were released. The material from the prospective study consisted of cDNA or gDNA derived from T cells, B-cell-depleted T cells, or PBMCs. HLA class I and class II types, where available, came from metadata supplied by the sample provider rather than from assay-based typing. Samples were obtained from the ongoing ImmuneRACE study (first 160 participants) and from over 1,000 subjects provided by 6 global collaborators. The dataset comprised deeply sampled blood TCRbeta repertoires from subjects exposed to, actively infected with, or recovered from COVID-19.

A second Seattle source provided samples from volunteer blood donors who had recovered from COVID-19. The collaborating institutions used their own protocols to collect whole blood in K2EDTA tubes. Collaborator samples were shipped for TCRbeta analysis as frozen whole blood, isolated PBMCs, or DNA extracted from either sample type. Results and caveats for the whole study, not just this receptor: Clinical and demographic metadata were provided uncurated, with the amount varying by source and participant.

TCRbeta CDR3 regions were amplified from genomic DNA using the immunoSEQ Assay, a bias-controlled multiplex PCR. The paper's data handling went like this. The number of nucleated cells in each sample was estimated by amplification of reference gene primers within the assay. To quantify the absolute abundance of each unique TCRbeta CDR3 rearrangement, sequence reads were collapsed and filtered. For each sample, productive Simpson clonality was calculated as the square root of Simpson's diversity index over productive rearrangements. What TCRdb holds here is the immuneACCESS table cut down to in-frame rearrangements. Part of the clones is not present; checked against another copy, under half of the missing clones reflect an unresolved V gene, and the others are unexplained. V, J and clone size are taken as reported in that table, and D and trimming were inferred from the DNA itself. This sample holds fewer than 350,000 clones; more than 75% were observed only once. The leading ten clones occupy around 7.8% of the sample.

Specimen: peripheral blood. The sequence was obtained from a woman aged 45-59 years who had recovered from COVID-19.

CDR3 region: CASSVRTGVQETQYF. The sequence in DNA is TGTGCCAGCAGCGTAAGGACAGGGGTCCAAGAGACCCAGTACTTC. The chain is made from TRBV7-9 and TRBJ2-5, with 9 bases in between that match TRBD1. From the cysteine through the phenylalanine, the CDR3 covers 15 amino acids. The entry retains the CDR3 DNA only, 45 bases that are in frame from base 1. Based on the germline V gene (reference sequence), the CDR1 and CDR2 sequences are SEHNR and FQNEAQ. Trimming leaves V shorter by 5 bases and J shorter by 1 base, with the junction holding 5 bases beyond the gene matches.